This entry lists 3 T cell receptor beta chains sequenced from one sample in a study of T cells after posttransplantation cyclophosphamide. Generated by immunoSEQ multiplex PCR, the TCRdb table keeps only in-frame clones and is missing some. The sample lists fewer than 20,000 clones, roughly 80% seen once, with under 3.5% in the top ten. Sampled 1 year posttransplant, controls received myeloablative marrow transplants, methotrexate and a calcineurin inhibitor. The sequencing here drew on PBMCs, taken 441 days after allogeneic stem cell transplant with calcineurin inhibitor and methotrexate. Receptors were obtained from a male patient younger than 45 who received an allogeneic stem cell transplant from an unrelated donor, was CMV-positive, and had acute and chronic GVHD. The graft donor may be the source of some T cells.

The V call is TRBV9, the J call TRBJ2-1; D may be TRBD2 (7 bases). This CDR3 has 15 residues. CDR1 and CDR2 (germline): SGDLS, YYNGEE. Trimming took off 4 bases at V and 9 bases at J, with 20 bases between the two ends. CDR3 region: CASSLEGGGEGEQFF. The CDR3 coding sequence is TGTGCCAGCAGCCTCGAGGGGGGGGGAGAGGGTGAGCAGTTCTTC.

The genes are TRBV7-6 and TRBJ2-3, with TRBD2 identical over 9 bases. The J segment lost 4 bases and the V segment lost 4 bases, leaving 12 bases of the junction unmatched. This CDR3 is built from 17 residues. CDR1 and CDR2 from the germline V gene are SGHVS and FNYEAQ. CDR3 bases: TGTGCCAGCAGCTCCCTCGGAAGCGGGGGGCCGTCAGATACGCAGTATTTT. As protein: CASSSLGSGGPSDTQYF.

The chain links TRBV5-6 to TRBJ1-1; the D gene is possibly TRBD1 (6 bases). Trimming removed 3 bases at V and 2 bases at J, with 14 bases between. CDR3 length: 15 residues. Germline V gene data show CDR1 as SGHDT and CDR2 as YYEEEE. CDR3 DNA sequence: TGTGCCAGCAGCTCCCTCGAACAGGGAAACACTGAAGCTTTCTTT. This encodes CASSSLEQGNTEAFF. The complete variable domain, with remaining parts taken from reference TRBV5-6 and TRBJ1-1, reads DAGVTQSPTHLIKTRGQQVTLRCSPKSGHDTVSWYQQALGQGPQFIFQYYEEEERQRGNFPDRFSGHQFPNYSSELNVNALLLGDSALYLCASSSLEQGNTEAFFGQGTRLTVV.